The rows below give T cell receptor beta chains drawn from one sample of a study of regulatory T cells in long-lasting Graves disease. TCRdb re-called the multiplex PCR reads with MiXCR, one entry per CDR3 protein. The sample records a few hundred thousand distinct CDR3 sequences, 16% being singletons. A further study also used this sample, focusing on T cells in Graves' hyperthyroidism and ophthalmopathy.

Sequenced material: peripheral blood mononuclear cells (PBMCs), taken at new diagnosis, from a patient treated with antithyroid drugs. Every receptor here comes from a man in his forties with Graves disease. Both conserved end residues are part of each CDR3. D genes are given only for firm matches. A row's size may be missing; if present it is once, few, many or a size class.

size	J	D	V	CDR3	DNA
many	TRBJ2-7	.	TRBV2	CASSESGGVFEQYF	TGTGCCAGCAGTGAAAGTGGGGGCGTTTTCGAGCAGTACTTC
many	TRBJ2-2	.	TRBV7-8	CASSSKRQAAEMRITGELFF	TGTGCCAGCAGCTCTAAAAGACAGGCGGCCGAGATGCGGATCACCGGGGAGCTGTTTTTT
.	TRBJ1-2	TRBD1	TRBV20-1	CSAGGQGSSGYTF	TGCAGTGCTGGCGGACAGGGTAGCAGTGGCTACACCTTC
.	TRBJ1-4	.	TRBV7-2	CASSPEARGLDEKLFF	TGTGCCAGCAGCCCCGAGGCTCGGGGGTTGGATGAAAAACTGTTTTTT
many	TRBJ2-5	.	TRBV18	CASSLLQGLQETQYF	TGTGCCAGCTCGCTCCTGCAGGGTTTACAAGAGACCCAGTACTTC
many	TRBJ2-7	.	TRBV11-3	CASSLRDYEQYF	TGTGCCAGCAGCTTACGGGACTACGAGCAGTACTTC
few	TRBJ2-7	.	TRBV6-2/TRBV6-3	CASTYLFYEQYF	TGTGCCAGCACCTACTTGTTCTACGAGCAGTACTTC
many	TRBJ2-5	TRBD1	TRBV27	CASSSGTGRKTQYF	TGTGCCAGCAGCTCCGGGACAGGGAGGAAGACCCAGTACTTC
many	TRBJ2-5	.	TRBV7-9	CASSLADVTTTPWGRETQYF	TGTGCCAGCAGCTTAGCTGACGTGACTACGACCCCCTGGGGCCGGGAGACCCAGTACTTC
many	TRBJ1-2	.	TRBV29-1	CSSGAGDGYGYTF	TGCAGCTCCGGGGCAGGGGATGGCTATGGCTACACCTTC
many	TRBJ2-1	.	TRBV11-2	CASSLARGPLNEQFF	TGTGCCAGCAGCTTAGCTAGGGGCCCTCTAAATGAGCAGTTCTTC
.	TRBJ1-1	TRBD1	TRBV27	CASSFGTGGALAFF	TGTGCCAGCAGTTTTGGGACAGGGGGCGCCCTGGCTTTCTTT
many	TRBJ2-1	.	TRBV18	CASSPLEGIGHNEQFF	TGTGCCAGCTCACCACTTGAGGGCATCGGGCACAATGAGCAGTTCTTC
.	TRBJ2-3	.	TRBV11-2	CASSGLRRGNTDTQYF	TGTGCCAGCAGCGGCCTTCGCAGGGGCAACACAGATACGCAGTATTTT
many	TRBJ2-1	.	TRBV4-1	CASSRTGYNEQFF	TGCGCCAGCAGCCGCACGGGGTACAATGAGCAGTTCTTC
.	TRBJ1-2	TRBD1	TRBV10-3	CAISELSPGQTGYTF	TGTGCCATCAGTGAATTAAGCCCGGGACAGACGGGCTACACCTTC
.	TRBJ2-7	TRBD2	TRBV5-4	CASTVAGGKSYEQYF	TGTGCCAGCACCGTAGCGGGGGGGAAATCCTACGAGCAGTACTTC
many	TRBJ2-3	.	TRBV7-9	CASSLRGTLGEDTQYF	TGTGCCAGCAGCTTACGGGGGACGCTCGGGGAAGATACGCAGTATTTT
.	TRBJ2-1	.	TRBV3-1	CASSQDIAERDEQFF	TGTGCCAGCAGCCAAGATATTGCGGAGAGGGATGAACAGTTCTTC
many	TRBJ2-5	TRBD1	TRBV18	CASSRQGAEETQYF	TGTGCCAGCTCGCGACAGGGGGCGGAAGAGACCCAGTACTTC
.	TRBJ2-5	.	TRBV7-2	CASSSDRGPLATQYF	TGTGCCAGCAGCTCTGACCGCGGGCCCCTGGCGACCCAGTACTTC
many	TRBJ2-5	TRBD1	TRBV5-1	CASSRDRVVETQYF	TGCGCCAGCAGCCGGGACAGGGTGGTAGAGACCCAGTACTTC
many	TRBJ2-3	.	TRBV5-1	CASSLSQSTDTQYF	TGCGCCAGCAGCTTGTCGCAGAGCACAGATACGCAGTATTTT
many	TRBJ2-5	TRBD1	TRBV11-1	CASSLPGQQETQYF	TGTGCCAGCAGCTTACCGGGACAGCAAGAGACCCAGTACTTC
few	TRBJ2-3	.	TRBV19	CASSMEDTQYF	TGTGCCAGTAGTATGGAGGATACGCAGTATTTT
.	TRBJ2-5	.	TRBV3-1	CASSQGTGVLETQYF	TGTGCCAGCAGCCAAGGAACTGGGGTTCTGGAGACCCAGTACTTC
many	TRBJ2-2	TRBD1	TRBV7-9	CASSSWTGGGGELFF	TGTGCCAGCAGCTCGTGGACAGGGGGTGGCGGGGAGCTGTTTTTT
.	TRBJ1-5	.	TRBV28	CASSSGGEGNQPQHF	TGTGCCAGCAGTTCCGGCGGGGAGGGCAATCAGCCCCAGCATTTT
.	TRBJ2-1	.	TRBV4-1	CASSIRDNEQFF	TGCGCCAGCAGCATCCGGGACAATGAGCAGTTCTTC
many	TRBJ2-3	TRBD2	TRBV12-3/TRBV12-4	CASSLGLLGGGVADTQYF	TGTGCCAGCAGTTTAGGTCTCCTGGGCGGGGGGGTCGCAGATACGCAGTATTTT
few	TRBJ2-5	.	TRBV7-9	CASSLGSFQETQYF	TGTGCCAGCAGCTTAGGGTCATTCCAAGAGACCCAGTACTTC
.	TRBJ2-3	TRBD2	TRBV28	CASALAGVEDTQYF	TGTGCCAGCGCCCTAGCGGGGGTTGAAGATACGCAGTATTTT
.	TRBJ1-1	.	TRBV28	CASSLGTINAEAFF	TGTGCCAGCAGTTTAGGGACAATAAACGCTGAAGCTTTCTTT
many	TRBJ2-1	.	TRBV6-1	CASSISGGAWEQFF	TGTGCCAGCAGTATTAGTGGGGGGGCTTGGGAGCAGTTCTTC
many	TRBJ2-7	.	TRBV28	CASSFRGSYEQYF	TGTGCCAGCAGTTTCCGGGGCTCCTACGAGCAGTACTTC
few	TRBJ2-7	TRBD1	TRBV5-1	CASSLPRQGGEQYF	TGCGCCAGCAGCTTGCCCCGACAGGGTGGCGAGCAGTACTTC
many	TRBJ1-1	TRBD1	TRBV4-1	CASSQGDQRDTEAFF	TGTGCCAGCAGCCAGGGGGATCAACGGGACACTGAAGCTTTCTTT
many	TRBJ1-1	.	TRBV9	CASSAPEGLGNTEAFF	TGTGCCAGCAGCGCCCCGGAAGGGTTAGGGAACACTGAAGCTTTCTTT
many	TRBJ2-1	TRBD2	TRBV11-2	CASSLDLGWGTASGGNEQFF	TGTGCCAGCAGCTTAGATTTGGGGTGGGGTACGGCTAGCGGGGGCAATGAGCAGTTCTTC
.	TRBJ1-2	TRBD1	TRBV7-2	CASSLDIRTGAYGYTF	TGTGCCAGCAGCTTAGATATCAGGACAGGGGCTTATGGCTACACCTTC
few	TRBJ1-4	.	TRBV5-1	CASSLEGAWEKLFF	TGCGCCAGCAGCTTGGAGGGTGCTTGGGAAAAACTGTTTTTT
few	TRBJ2-1	TRBD1	TRBV7-8	CASSRQGALGSSYNEQFF	TGTGCCAGCAGCCGACAGGGGGCCCTGGGGAGCTCCTACAATGAGCAGTTCTTC
many	TRBJ1-1	.	TRBV19	CASSIDQRQLPEAFF	TGTGCCAGTAGTATAGACCAACGACAGCTCCCCGAAGCTTTCTTT
many	TRBJ2-2	TRBD1	TRBV11-2	CASSLGYRGATGELFF	TGTGCCAGCAGCTTAGGATACAGGGGGGCCACCGGGGAGCTGTTTTTT
few	TRBJ1-1	.	TRBV20-1	CSATTAYLAFF	TGCAGTGCTACCACAGCATACTTAGCTTTCTTT
few	TRBJ1-2	TRBD1	TRBV2	CASYRGSGYTF	TGTGCCAGCTACAGGGGTTCGGGCTACACCTTC
.	TRBJ2-7	.	TRBV4-1	CASSQGANEQYF	TGCGCCAGCAGCCAGGGGGCCAACGAGCAGTACTTC
many	TRBJ1-4	.	TRBV6-1	CASGASRVVEKLFF	TGTGCCAGCGGAGCTAGTAGGGTCGTGGAAAAACTGTTTTTT
many	TRBJ1-1	.	TRBV18	CASSANRVWTEAFF	TGTGCCAGCTCAGCGAACAGGGTTTGGACTGAAGCTTTCTTT
many	TRBJ2-7	TRBD2	TRBV11-3	CASSLAGTSLYEQYF	TGTGCCAGCAGCTTAGCCGGGACTAGTCTATACGAGCAGTACTTC
few	TRBJ1-2	.	TRBV6-5	CASSYSSDYGYTF	TGTGCCAGCAGTTACTCGTCAGACTATGGCTACACCTTC
many	TRBJ1-1	.	TRBV20-1	CSAYDRTRNTEAFF	TGCAGTGCTTACGACAGAACCCGGAACACTGAAGCTTTCTTT
few	TRBJ1-2	.	TRBV12-3/TRBV12-4	CASSFFRGYTF	TGTGCCAGCAGTTTTTTCCGGGGCTACACCTTC
.	TRBJ2-7	.	TRBV28	CASMRGGSYEQYF	TGTGCCAGCATGAGGGGCGGCTCCTACGAGCAGTACTTC
.	TRBJ2-7	TRBD1	TRBV3-1	CASSQMTGSSYEQYF	TGTGCCAGCAGCCAAATGACAGGGAGCTCCTACGAGCAGTACTTC